One sample yielded the 7 T cell receptor beta chains listed below, sequenced in a study of blood T cell repertoires in COVID-19 (TCRdb year 2020). The library relied on the immunoSEQ multiplex PCR assay. TCRdb took over this immuneACCESS table, retaining in-frame rearrangements with V and J assigned. Such tables are incomplete; in checked studies, under half of the missing clones stem from an unresolved V gene, and the remainder is unexplained. Counted in this sample were about 170,000 clones; around nine tenths of them appeared once. The top ten hold under 3.5% of the sample. Specimen: peripheral blood. The source is a man between 65 and 80 years old with acute or convalescent COVID-19.

This sequence joins TRBV6-2 or TRBV6-3 and TRBJ2-4; tentative D call: TRBD2 (5 bases). V lost 2 bases and J 2 bases, leaving 16 bases between the germline ends. CDR1 is MNHEY and CDR2 is SVGEGT in the germline V gene. The CDR3 length is 17 residues. CDR3 in DNA: TGTGCCAGCAGTTACGATGCGGGCCCTGGAACCAAAAACATTCAGTACTTC. This encodes CASSYDAGPGTKNIQYF.

The chain employs TRBV5-1 and TRBJ1-5; D uncertain. The germline V and J ends were trimmed by 3 bases and 6 bases, with 13 bases remaining between them. CDR1 is SGHRS and CDR2 is YFSETQ in the germline V gene. The CDR3 spans 14 residues. CDR3 sequence reads: CASSSGGNSQPQHF. The CDR3 DNA reads TGCGCCAGCAGCTCGGGAGGGAATAGTCAGCCCCAGCATTTT.

The chain carries TRBV10-3 and TRBJ2-5, with 10 positions matching TRBD1. Trimming took 7 bases from V and 5 from J; bases not matched to a gene: 10. The CDR3 is 15 amino acids. Germline V CDR1 and CDR2: ENHRY, SYGVKD. The CDR3 loop reads CAITRQGAPGETQYF. DNA for the CDR3: TGTGCCATCACCCGACAGGGGGCGCCGGGGGAGACCCAGTACTTC.

Here the CDR3 DNA reads TGTGCCAGTAGTATCGGGGAGGGACCCTATCAGCCCCAGCATTTT. Protein: CASSIGEGPYQPQHF. The V and J genes are TRBV19 and TRBJ1-5; maybe TRBD1 (5 bases). Germline loops: CDR1 LNHDA, CDR2 SQIVND (reference sequence). CDR3 length: 15 amino acids. Trimming shortened V by 3 bases and J by 5 bases, and 14 bases separated the two germline ends.

This sequence joins TRBV2 and TRBJ1-6; D not certain. Trimming cost V 4 bases and J 10 bases, with 11 bases left between them. The CDR3 spans 13 residues. Looked up from germline, CDR1 is SNHLY and CDR2 is FYNNEI. CDR3 sequence: CASSGAVSSPLHF. Written as DNA, the CDR3 is TGTGCCAGCAGTGGGGCAGTCAGCTCACCCCTCCACTTT. Using reference TRBV2 and TRBJ1-6 for the parts outside the CDR3, the full variable domain is EPEVTQTPSHQVTQMGQEVILRCVPISNHLYFYWYRQILGQKVEFLVSFYNNEISEKSEIFDDQFSVERPDGSNFTLKIRSTKLEDSAMYFCASSGAVSSPLHFGNGTRLTVT.

The rearrangement uses TRBV11-2 and TRBJ2-1, with 11 bases matching TRBD2. The V gene end was trimmed by 5 bases and the J gene end by 7 bases; junction bases not matched to a gene: 7. Germline loops: CDR1 SGHAT, CDR2 FQNNGV. The CDR3 has 15 amino acids. CDR3: CASSPTSGIWNEQFF. CDR3 sequence (DNA): TGTGCCAGCAGCCCGACTAGCGGGATTTGGAATGAGCAGTTCTTC.

This chain connects TRBV14 to TRBJ1-1; 8 nucleotides agree with TRBD1. With 7 bases clipped from V and 7 bases from J, the junction kept 14 bases outside the gene matches. Germline V gene lookup returns CDR1 SGHDN and CDR2 FVKESK. The CDR3 runs to 15 residues. The CDR3 is CASMPNQGANLEAFF. In DNA form, the CDR3 reads TGTGCCAGCATGCCAAATCAGGGGGCGAACCTTGAAGCTTTCTTT.